The 8 T cell receptor beta chains presented below share a single source sample, sequenced in a study of blood T cell repertoires in COVID-19. The assay was immunoSEQ multiplex PCR, and TCRdb's table has in-frame clones only and misses some. Here the sample spans more than 70,000 clones, 80% being singletons. The specimen sequenced was peripheral blood. These receptors were obtained from a woman aged 70 to 79 with acute or convalescent COVID-19.

Concerning this clone: This sample includes further DNA sequences coding for the same CDR3. The gene calls are TRBV3-1 (or the pseudogene TRBV3-2) and TRBJ1-6; tentative D call: TRBD1 (6 bases). Germline CDR1 LGHDT, CDR2 YNNKEL (reference sequence). Deletions cut 3 bases from V and 10 bases from J, with 10 bases between. This CDR3 is 13 amino acids long. CDR3 nucleotide sequence: TGTGCCAGCAGCCAGGGCAGGGGATCACCCCTCCACTTT. Translating it yields CASSQGRGSPLHF.

The genes are TRBV4-1 and TRBJ2-1; D possibly corresponds to TRBD2 (6 bases). With 1 base removed from V and 2 bases from J, the gap between germline ends came to 9 bases. CDR3 size: 15 residues. The germline V gene encodes CDR1 MGHRA and CDR2 YSYEKL. CDR3 loop: CASSQAGSAYNEQFF. DNA of the CDR3: TGCGCCAGCAGCCAAGCCGGGAGCGCCTACAATGAGCAGTTCTTC.

This clone was recorded a few times. This sequence joins TRBV6-5 and TRBJ1-2, with D perhaps matching TRBD1 (6 bases). The CDR3 covers 15 residues. Looked up from germline, CDR1 is MNHEY and CDR2 is SVGAGI. Trimming took off 0 bases at V and 2 bases at J, with 10 bases between the two ends. The DNA of the CDR3 is TGTGCCAGCAGTTACTCCGGGACAAACAACTATGGCTACACCTTC. This codes for CASSYSGTNNYGYTF.

This clone occurred a few times. This sequence joins TRBV2 and TRBJ2-2; 9 nucleotides agree with TRBD1. V was clipped by 6 bases and J by 4 bases; unmatched bases: 3. The CDR3 covers 14 residues. CDR1 is SNHLY and CDR2 is FYNNEI in the germline V gene. The CDR3 protein is CASRRDRATGELFF. In DNA form, the CDR3 reads TGTGCCAGCAGAAGGGACAGGGCCACCGGGGAGCTGTTTTTT.

Only one count was recorded for this clone. The rearrangement joins TRBV3-1 (or the pseudogene TRBV3-2) to TRBJ2-1; perhaps TRBD2 as D (6 bases). The CDR3 spans 13 residues. Germline V lookup: CDR1 LGHDT, CDR2 YNNKEL (reference sequence). Trimming pared 0 bases from V and 9 bases from J, leaving 9 bases between. The CDR3 region is CASSQDRRGEQFF. CDR3 nucleotides: TGTGCCAGCAGCCAAGATAGGAGGGGTGAGCAGTTCTTC.

The chain employs TRBV7-2 and TRBJ2-3, with 13 bases fitting TRBD2. The V gene end was trimmed by 3 bases and the J gene end by 6 bases; junction bases not matched to a gene: 3. The CDR3 extends over 15 amino acids. CDR1 is SGHTA and CDR2 is FQGNSA in the germline V gene. In DNA form, the CDR3 reads TGTGCCAGCAGCTTGGGACTAGCGGGGACGGATACGCAGTATTTT. Amino acids: CASSLGLAGTDTQYF.

CDR3 bases: TGTGCCAGCAGGAACAGGGTTGATACGCAGTATTTT. Amino acids: CASRNRVDTQYF. V usage is TRBV6-5 and J usage is TRBJ2-3, with D perhaps TRBD1 (6 bases). The CDR3 covers 12 residues. Trimming stripped 6 bases from V and 6 bases from J, with 10 bases between. Per germline, CDR1 MNHEY and CDR2 SVGAGI.

The chain links TRBV3-1 (or the pseudogene TRBV3-2) to TRBJ2-7, with 12 positions matching TRBD2. This CDR3 has 15 amino acids. With V trimmed by 1 base and J by 7 bases, 5 bases remained unmatched. CDR1 and CDR2 from the germline V gene are LGHDT and YNNKEL (reference sequence). The CDR3, as DNA: TGTGCCAGCAGCCAAGGACTAGCGGGAGCGGGTGAGCAGTACTTC. It specifies CASSQGLAGAGEQYF.